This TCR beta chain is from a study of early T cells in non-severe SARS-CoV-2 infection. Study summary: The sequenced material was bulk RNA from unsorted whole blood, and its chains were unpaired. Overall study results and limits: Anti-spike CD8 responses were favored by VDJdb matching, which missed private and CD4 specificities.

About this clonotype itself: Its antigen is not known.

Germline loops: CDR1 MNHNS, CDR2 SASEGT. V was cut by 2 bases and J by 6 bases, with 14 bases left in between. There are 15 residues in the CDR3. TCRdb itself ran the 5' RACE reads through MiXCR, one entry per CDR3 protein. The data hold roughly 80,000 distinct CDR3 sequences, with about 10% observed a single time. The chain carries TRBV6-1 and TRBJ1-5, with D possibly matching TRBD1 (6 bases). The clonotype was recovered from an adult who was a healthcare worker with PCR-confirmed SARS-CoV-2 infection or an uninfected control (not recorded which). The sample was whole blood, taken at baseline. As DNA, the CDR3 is TGTGCCAGCAGTGAAAGTTCGGCAGGGGCTCAGCCCCAGCATTTT. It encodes CASSESSAGAQPQHF.